This entry lists 29 T cell receptor beta chains sequenced from one sample in a study of blood T cell repertoires in COVID-19. TCRdb's copy holds only in-frame clones and misses some; the assay was immunoSEQ multiplex PCR. The sample contains tens of thousands of clones, around 80% of which appear only once. The sequenced material came from peripheral blood. The origin of the receptors is a human donor in a cohort sampled during active COVID-19.

The V and J genes are TRBV7-9 and TRBJ1-2; 10 nucleotides match TRBD1. The germline CDR1 and CDR2 sequences are SEHNR and FQNEAQ (reference sequence). Losses at the gene ends were 1 base for V and 11 bases for J; bases not matched to a gene: 4. The CDR3 contains 13 residues. The CDR3 nucleotides are TGTGCCAGCAGCTTAGTCGGGACAGGGGAGTACACCTTC. Encoded protein: CASSLVGTGEYTF. Variable domain in full (rest from reference TRBV7-9 and TRBJ1-2): DTGVSQNPRHKITKRGQNVTFRCDPISEHNRLYWYRQTLGQGPEFLTYFQNEAQLEKSRLLSDRFSAERPKGSFSTLEIQRTEQGDSAMYLCASSLVGTGEYTFGSGTRLTVV.

V gene TRBV27 combines with J gene TRBJ1-2; 7 positions agree with TRBD1. CDR1 MNHEY and CDR2 SMNVEV come from the germline V gene (reference sequence). The CDR3 totals 18 residues. Trimming cost V 3 bases and J 0 bases; bases outside gene matches: 13. The CDR3 DNA reads TGTGCCAGCAGTTTGACCCGGGACAGCTCCCCAACTAACTATGGCTACACCTTC. Residues: CASSLTRDSSPTNYGYTF.

The rearrangement joins TRBV6-5 to TRBJ1-4, with D possibly TRBD1 on 5 matching bases. Trimming removed 5 bases at V and 8 bases at J, with 18 bases between. This CDR3 region has 15 residues. Germline values: CDR1 MNHEY, CDR2 SVGAGI. The CDR3 region has the DNA TGTGCCAGCAGTCCCGCCGGGGGAAAGGGAGAAAAACTGTTTTTT. Translated: CASSPAGGKGEKLFF.

The CDR3 is CASSHTPGGPQQYF. In DNA form, the CDR3 reads TGCGCCAGCAGCCACACTCCCGGAGGGCCGCAGCAGTACTTC. J is TRBJ2-7 and V is TRBV4-3; maybe TRBD2 (6 bases). From germline, CDR1 is LGHNA and CDR2 YSLEER. Trimming removed 3 bases from V and 8 bases from J, with 17 bases in between. This CDR3 is 14 amino acids long.

The chain employs TRBV10-2 and TRBJ2-5; 8 bases fit TRBD1. There are 16 residues in the CDR3. V shed 0 bases and J 4 bases; nucleotides not matched to a gene: 7. CDR1 is WSHSY and CDR2 is SAAADI in the germline V gene. CDR3 nucleotide sequence: TGCGCCAGCAGTGAGTCCCTTCGACAGGGGAGAGAGACCCAGTACTTC. It codes for CASSESLRQGRETQYF.

The chain recombines TRBV7-9 with TRBJ1-3; D is uncertain. The CDR3 consists of 13 residues. The germline CDR1 and CDR2 sequences are SEHNR and FQNEAQ (reference sequence). Trimming stripped 6 bases from V and 8 bases from J, with 14 bases between. The DNA for the CDR3 is TGTGCCAGCAGTCGACCTGGCCGGGACACCATATATTTT. Amino acids: CASSRPGRDTIYF.

The V gene is TRBV15, the J gene TRBJ2-2, with a weak D call TRBD2 (6 bases). CDR1 and CDR2 from the germline V gene are LNHNV and YYDKDF (reference sequence). V was clipped by 3 bases and J by 5 bases, with 10 bases between them. The CDR3 sequence is 14 residues long. The DNA of the CDR3 is TGTGCCACCAGCAGCGGGGGAGATACCGGGGAGCTGTTTTTT. This codes for CATSSGGDTGELFF.

V is TRBV6-2 or TRBV6-3 and J is TRBJ2-7; no firm D call. Trimming cost V 2 bases and J 10 bases, with 9 bases left between them. This CDR3 spans 11 amino acids. Germline values: CDR1 MNHEY, CDR2 SVGEGT. CDR3 sequence reads: CASSYPTDQYF. The DNA of the CDR3 is TGTGCCAGCAGTTACCCTACAGATCAGTACTTC.

J is TRBJ1-6 and V is TRBV19; D is unclear. This CDR3 is 14 amino acids long. Germline values: CDR1 LNHDA, CDR2 SQIVND (reference sequence). Trimming took off 3 bases at V and 11 bases at J, with 14 bases between the two ends. In nucleotides, the CDR3 is TGTGCCAGTAGTATTCAAGGGTTCGGGGCACCCCTCCACTTT. It specifies CASSIQGFGAPLHF.

The chain recombines TRBV29-1 with TRBJ1-5; 10 bases match TRBD1. The CDR3 sequence is 16 residues long. The V and J ends lost 4 bases and 6 bases, in that order; junction bases with no gene match: 12. CDR1 is SQVTM and CDR2 is ANQGSEA in the germline V gene. The CDR3 DNA reads TGCAGCGTTGGGGGTGGGACAGGGGAATTGGGTCAGCCCCAGCATTTT. Translating gives CSVGGGTGELGQPQHF.

V usage is TRBV7-9 and J usage is TRBJ2-5; TRBD2 agrees at 11 bases. Germline CDR1 and CDR2: SEHNR and FQNEAQ (reference sequence). Trimming cost V 4 bases and J 2 bases; bases outside gene matches: 6. The CDR3 runs to 16 residues. DNA for the CDR3: TGTGCCAGCAGCTCACTAGCGGGGGCGTCACAAGAGACCCAGTACTTC. Translated: CASSSLAGASQETQYF.

The CDR3 protein is CAWSVGVSGNTIYF. The DNA for the CDR3 is TGTGCCTGGAGTGTAGGGGTCTCTGGAAACACCATATATTTT. The gene calls are TRBV30 and TRBJ1-3; TRBD1 is a possible D gene (5 bases). The CDR3 spans 14 residues. The germline gives CDR1 GTSNPN, CDR2 SVGIG (reference sequence). Deletions cut 0 bases from V and 0 bases from J, with 6 bases between.

The rearrangement joins TRBV28 to TRBJ2-1; 12 bases line up with TRBD2. The CDR3 is 17 residues long. Trimming removed 6 bases from V and 6 bases from J; junction bases left unmatched: 12. The V gene's germline CDR1 is MDHEN and CDR2 SYDVKM. CDR3 sequence: CASSPARLAGVVNEQFF. The CDR3 DNA sequence: TGTGCCAGCAGCCCTGCGAGACTAGCGGGAGTAGTCAATGAGCAGTTCTTC.

This clone was detected once. The rearrangement uses TRBV5-1 and TRBJ2-5; TRBD2 matches at 7 bases. The CDR3 loop spans 15 amino acids. After removal of 4 bases from V and 5 bases from J, the junction contained 11 bases not matched to a gene. Germline loops: CDR1 SGHRS, CDR2 YFSETQ. CDR3 in amino acids: CASSRPGGGSETQYF. Written as DNA, the CDR3 is TGCGCCAGCAGCCGGCCGGGCGGGGGATCGGAGACCCAGTACTTC.

The chain joins TRBV9 to TRBJ2-6; D call uncertain. This CDR3 spans 16 amino acids. CDR1 is SGDLS and CDR2 is YYNGEE in the germline V gene. Trimming removed 2 bases from V and 1 base from J, with 10 bases in between. CDR3 sequence reads: CASSVNSLSGANVLTF. The CDR3 bases are TGTGCCAGCAGCGTGAACAGCCTGTCTGGGGCCAACGTCCTGACTTTC.

The chain joins TRBV15 to TRBJ2-7; 8 bases are a match to TRBD1. V shed 0 bases, J shed 0 bases, and the junction held 7 bases outside the gene matches. CDR1 and CDR2 from the germline V gene are LNHNV and YYDKDF (reference sequence). This CDR3 comprises 17 residues. CDR3 residues: CATSREGVTGGSYEQYF. The DNA for the CDR3 is TGTGCCACCAGCAGAGAGGGGGTCACAGGGGGCTCCTACGAGCAGTACTTC.

The V call is TRBV7-2, the J call TRBJ2-1; TRBD2 is a possible D gene (5 bases). Germline V CDR1 and CDR2: SGHTA, FQGNSA. V lost 1 base to trimming and J lost 6 bases, with 16 bases between them. This CDR3 contains 16 residues. The CDR3: CASSLESYGEINEQFF. In nucleotides, the CDR3 is TGTGCCAGCAGCTTAGAGTCTTACGGGGAGATCAATGAGCAGTTCTTC.

The chain combines TRBV27 with TRBJ2-5; 9 bases fit TRBD2. J lost 7 bases, V lost 3 bases, and 12 bases had no gene match. The length of the CDR3 is 16 residues. The germline V gene encodes CDR1 MNHEY and CDR2 SMNVEV (reference sequence). CDR3: CASSFIGGGAFGTQYF. The DNA for the CDR3 is TGTGCCAGCAGTTTCATCGGCGGGGGGGCATTCGGGACCCAGTACTTC.

The chain is built from TRBV27 and TRBJ1-4; 9 nucleotides line up with TRBD1. The CDR3 is 16 residues long. The V segment lost 0 bases and the J segment 10 bases; nucleotides outside the gene matches: 9. Germline-derived CDR1 and CDR2 are MNHEY and SMNVEV (reference sequence). CDR3 sequence (DNA): TGTGCCAGCAGTTTATCGGGGACAGGGTATAACGGAAAACTGTTTTTT. Protein product: CASSLSGTGYNGKLFF.

This rearrangement joins TRBV19 to TRBJ2-7, with 10 bases aligning to TRBD1. This CDR3 has 15 amino acids. Trimming cost V 5 bases and J 4 bases; bases outside gene matches: 8. CDR1 and CDR2 (germline): LNHDA, SQIVND (reference sequence). The CDR3 DNA reads as TGTGCCAGTAGTGGACGGGGACAGGGGCAATACGAGCAGTACTTC. Its protein product is CASSGRGQGQYEQYF.

The V gene is TRBV19, the J gene TRBJ2-6; the match to TRBD1 covers 7 bases. This CDR3 comprises 15 residues. V lost 3 bases, J lost 6 bases, and 5 bases stayed unmatched. In germline, CDR1 is LNHDA, CDR2 SQIVND (reference sequence). The CDR3 region is CASSINTGVANVLTF. The CDR3 DNA reads as TGTGCCAGTAGTATCAACACAGGGGTGGCCAACGTCCTGACTTTC.

The V gene is TRBV25-1, the J gene TRBJ1-2; maybe TRBD1 (5 bases). The CDR3 covers 14 residues. Per germline, CDR1 MGHDK and CDR2 SYGVNS. The V gene lost 4 bases and the J gene lost 5 bases, with 14 bases spanning the gap. CDR3 protein: CASSGSGTLYGYTF. CDR3 coding DNA: TGTGCCAGCAGTGGCTCCGGGACTTTGTATGGCTACACCTTC.

The chain employs TRBV7-6 and TRBJ2-1, with 7 nucleotides matching TRBD1. V shed 0 bases, J shed 3 bases, and the junction held 5 bases outside the gene matches. CDR3 length: 16 residues. In germline, CDR1 is SGHVS, CDR2 FNYEAQ. CDR3 loop: CASSLATGADYNEQFF. CDR3 nucleotides: TGTGCCAGCAGCTTAGCTACAGGGGCAGACTACAATGAGCAGTTCTTC. Looking up the rest from reference TRBV7-6 and TRBJ2-1 gives the full variable domain: GAGVSQSPRYKVTKRGQDVALRCDPISGHVSLYWYRQALGQGPEFLTYFNYEAQQDKSGLPNDRFSAERPEGSISTLTIQRTEQRDSAMYRCASSLATGADYNEQFFGPGTRLTVL.

The chain has TRBV12-5 and TRBJ2-7; 7 nucleotides align to TRBD1. J lost 3 bases, V lost 1 base, and 3 bases had no gene match. Germline-derived CDR1 and CDR2 are LGHNT and FRNRAP. The CDR3 runs 14 residues. DNA for the CDR3: TGTGCTAGTGGTTTGGGTCCAGGGGGCTACGAGCAGTACTTC. Protein: CASGLGPGGYEQYF.

The chain is built from TRBV2 and TRBJ1-5, with 7 nucleotides matching TRBD1. The CDR3 sequence is 15 residues long. Germline CDR1 reads SNHLY; CDR2 reads FYNNEI. V shed 6 bases, J shed 0 bases, and the junction held 5 bases outside the gene matches. The CDR3 loop reads CASRRGQYSNQPQHF. The CDR3 coding sequence is TGTGCCAGCAGACGGGGACAGTATAGCAATCAGCCCCAGCATTTT.

The chain links TRBV6-1 to TRBJ2-7; TRBD1 matches at 7 bases. CDR1 and CDR2 (germline): MNHNS, SASEGT. Unmatched junction bases numbered 2, after V lost 1 base and J lost 2 bases. The CDR3 sequence is 14 residues long. The CDR3 nucleotides read TGTGCCAGCAGTGAAGAGGGGGCCACCTACGAGCAGTACTTC. Protein product: CASSEEGATYEQYF.

The table lists this clone with a count of one. The chain carries TRBV12-5 and TRBJ2-1; tentatively, D is TRBD1 (5 bases). This CDR3 spans 15 amino acids. Trimming cost V 1 base and J 9 bases, with 16 bases left between them. CDR1 is LGHNT, CDR2 FRNRAP, per germline. In DNA form, the CDR3 reads TGTGCTAGTGGTTTGGACCCCGACAGAGGCCTTGAGCAGTTCTTC. The encoded protein is CASGLDPDRGLEQFF.

The V and J genes are TRBV5-6 and TRBJ1-1; D possibly corresponds to TRBD1 (5 bases). Germline assignment: CDR1 SGHDT and CDR2 YYEEEE. V lost 0 bases to trimming and J lost 0 bases, with 12 bases between them. This CDR3 has 16 residues. CDR3 DNA sequence: TGTGCCAGCAGCTTGGGTCTCCGACAGTTGAACACTGAAGCTTTCTTT. As protein: CASSLGLRQLNTEAFF.

This chain links TRBV9 with TRBJ2-2; weak D call: TRBD1 (6 bases). There are 15 residues in the CDR3. Trimming removed 0 bases at V and 1 base at J, with 7 bases between. CDR1 SGDLS and CDR2 YYNGEE come from the germline V gene. The CDR3 loop reads CASSVGGGNTGELFF. CDR3 coding DNA: TGTGCCAGCAGCGTAGGAGGGGGGAACACCGGGGAGCTGTTTTTT.